This T cell receptor beta chain was documented in a study of lymphopenia after photon versus proton radiotherapy. Trimming pared 1 base from V and 3 bases from J, leaving 9 bases between. Germline CDR1 is KGHSH and CDR2 is LQKENI. The CDR3 spans 14 residues. Profiling relied on immunoSEQ multiplex PCR, and the TCRdb table lists in-frame clones only, not all of them. The sample has 60,000 or so clones, around 87% seen once; the top ten hold roughly 2%. This clone occurred a few times. The receptor was isolated from a man between 35 and 55 years old with gastric cancer. The chain uses TRBV18 and TRBJ1-1; no reliable D call. Sequenced here: peripheral blood, sampled from a patient treated with photon-based radiotherapy. The CDR3 DNA sequence: TGTGCCAGCTCACCACAGGGCGTGTACACTGAAGCTTTCTTT. Its protein is CASSPQGVYTEAFF.